The 25 T cell receptor beta chains in this list originate from one sample, sequenced in a study of glioma-infiltrating T cells after dendritic cell vaccination (dated by TCRdb to about 2016). Libraries were built with the immunoSEQ multiplex PCR assay. The table comes from immuneACCESS by way of TCRdb, which keeps in-frame sequences with V and J called. Part of the clones is missing from these tables; in studies checked, under half for an unresolved V gene and the rest for unknown reasons. The sample yields about 96,000 clones; roughly three quarters were counted once. The ten most abundant clones make up 5.5% to 7% of the sample. The sequences come from blood, collected before dendritic cell vaccination. The receptors stem from a human donor with glioblastoma.

The chain combines TRBV4-1 with TRBJ1-1; weak D call: TRBD1 (6 bases). The V gene lost 4 bases and the J gene lost 1 base, with 19 bases spanning the gap. The CDR3 is 17 residues long. Germline CDR1 reads MGHRA; CDR2 reads YSYEKL. The CDR3 DNA reads TGCGCCAGCAGCCGTGGTGGAATCTGGGACACGAACACTGAAGCTTTCTTT. Amino acid sequence: CASSRGGIWDTNTEAFF.

The rearrangement uses TRBV10-2 and TRBJ2-7; perhaps TRBD2 as D (5 bases). The CDR3 extends over 15 amino acids. The germline V gene has CDR1 WSHSY and CDR2 SAAADI. V was shortened by 6 bases and J by 7 bases, with 22 bases between the two germline ends. The CDR3 DNA is TGCGCCAGCAGCCACCCCACTAGTTTTCTTGGTGAGCAGTACTTC. Translated, it gives CASSHPTSFLGEQYF.

The chain carries TRBV15 and TRBJ2-1, with D maybe TRBD2 (7 bases). The CDR3 runs to 17 residues. Trimming took 0 bases from V and 4 from J, leaving 16 bases between them. Looked up from germline, CDR1 is LNHNV and CDR2 is YYDKDF (reference sequence). CDR3 sequence reads: CATSRDPNGGRYNEQFF. The DNA for the CDR3 is TGTGCCACCAGCAGAGATCCGAACGGGGGGCGGTACAATGAGCAGTTCTTC.

This chain connects TRBV19 to TRBJ1-2; 9 positions match TRBD1. Germline V gives CDR1 LNHDA, CDR2 SQIVND (reference sequence). This CDR3 comprises 14 residues. V gave up 3 bases and J gave up 5 bases; unmatched junction bases: 4. The CDR3 DNA sequence: TGTGCCAGTAGTATCGGACAGGGGATTTATGGCTACACCTTC. Amino acids: CASSIGQGIYGYTF. Supplemented by reference TRBV19 and TRBJ1-2, the full variable domain reads DGGITQSPKYLFRKEGQNVTLSCEQNLNHDAMYWYRQDPGQGLRLIYYSQIVNDFQKGDIAEGYSVSREKKESFPLTVTSAQKNPTAFYLCASSIGQGIYGYTFGSGTRLTVV.

The chain uses TRBV10-3 and TRBJ1-1, with TRBD1 matching over 7 bases. This CDR3 region has 13 residues. V lost 9 bases, J lost 2 bases, and 6 bases stayed unmatched. Germline CDR1 and CDR2: ENHRY and SYGVKD. CDR3 sequence: CAMRQGGNTEAFF. The CDR3 bases are TGTGCCATGCGGCAGGGGGGAAACACTGAAGCTTTCTTT.

This clone has a single count. The rearrangement joins TRBV7-9 to TRBJ1-1, with D unresolved. The ends were cut back, 1 base at V and 0 bases at J, with 6 bases in the middle. There are 14 residues in the CDR3. Looked up from germline, CDR1 is SEHNR and CDR2 is FQNEAQ (reference sequence). CDR3: CASSLVGMNTEAFF. As DNA, the CDR3 is TGTGCCAGCAGCTTAGTCGGGATGAACACTGAAGCTTTCTTT.

V and J are TRBV4-1 and TRBJ1-1, with TRBD1 matching over 7 bases. V gave up 7 bases and J gave up 1 base; unmatched junction bases: 6. The CDR3 totals 14 residues. Looked up from germline, CDR1 is MGHRA and CDR2 is YSYEKL. CDR3 DNA sequence: TGCGCCAGCAACCACAGGACAGGGAACACTGAAGCTTTCTTT. This gives the protein CASNHRTGNTEAFF.

This clone was found a few times. This rearrangement joins TRBV19 to TRBJ2-7; perhaps TRBD2 as D (5 bases). Trimming shortened V by 5 bases and J by 0 bases, and 11 bases separated the two germline ends. CDR3 length: 14 amino acids. Germline V gene lookup returns CDR1 LNHDA and CDR2 SQIVND (reference sequence). The CDR3 reads CASSPYRGSYEQYF. CDR3 nucleotides: TGTGCCAGTAGTCCATATCGGGGCTCCTACGAGCAGTACTTC.

Only one count was recorded for this clone. The chain recombines TRBV19 with TRBJ1-4; 7 bases map to TRBD1. V gave up 5 bases and J gave up 8 bases; unmatched junction bases: 5. The CDR3 runs 13 residues. Germline CDR1 LNHDA, CDR2 SQIVND (reference sequence). The chain's CDR3 is CASSARDSEKLFF. CDR3 coding DNA: TGTGCCAGTAGTGCCCGGGACAGCGAAAAACTGTTTTTT.

The CDR3 DNA reads TGCGCCAGCAGCCAAGGACAGGGCTACCAAGAGACCCAGTACTTC. This sequence encodes CASSQGQGYQETQYF. The chain uses TRBV5-1 and TRBJ2-5, with 8 nucleotides matching TRBD1. The CDR3 runs 15 residues. Trimming took 4 bases from V and 0 from J; bases not matched to a gene: 5. Germline assignment: CDR1 SGHRS and CDR2 YFSETQ. Combining the CDR3 with reference TRBV5-1 and TRBJ2-5 gives the whole variable domain KAGVTQTPRYLIKTRGQQVTLSCSPISGHRSVSWYQQTPGQGLQFLFEYFSETQRNKGNFPGRFSGRQFSNSRSEMNVSTLELGDSALYLCASSQGQGYQETQYFGPGTRLLVL.

The chain carries TRBV7-8 and TRBJ1-1; no clear D. This CDR3 contains 17 residues. Germline V gene data show CDR1 as SGHVS and CDR2 as FQNEAQ. Trimming took off 3 bases at V and 6 bases at J, with 23 bases between the two ends. The DNA of the CDR3 is TGTGCCAGCAGCTTGCGAGGGTTTAGCGGTTTTGGGGCTGAAGCTTTCTTT. As protein: CASSLRGFSGFGAEAFF.

The J gene is TRBJ2-5, the V gene TRBV29-1; a weak D match, TRBD1 (7 bases). Trimming removed 0 bases from V and 9 bases from J, with 20 bases in between. Looked up from germline, CDR1 is SQVTM and CDR2 is ANQGSEA. This CDR3 region has 15 residues. CDR3 loop: CSVEDRGQRWEAQYF. CDR3 bases: TGCAGCGTTGAAGATAGGGGACAGCGATGGGAGGCCCAGTACTTC.

This clone was observed a handful of times. V is TRBV7-9 and J is TRBJ2-3; a possible D gene is TRBD2 (6 bases). Trimming removed 0 bases from V and 0 bases from J, with 16 bases in between. Germline CDR1 is SEHNR and CDR2 is FQNEAQ (reference sequence). The CDR3 contains 18 residues. CDR3 sequence: CASSLALLSGTSTDTQYF. CDR3 in DNA: TGTGCCAGCAGCTTAGCCCTTCTTAGCGGTACTAGCACAGATACGCAGTATTTT.

The rearrangement uses TRBV19 and TRBJ2-1; TRBD2 matches at 12 bases. In germline, CDR1 is LNHDA, CDR2 SQIVND (reference sequence). This CDR3 region has 19 residues. Trimming took 3 bases from V and 3 from J; bases not matched to a gene: 12. The CDR3 region has the DNA TGTGCCAGTAGTATCTCTCTCACTAGCGGGGGGTTCGGCTACAATGAGCAGTTCTTC. The encoded protein is CASSISLTSGGFGYNEQFF. Together with reference TRBV19 and TRBJ2-1, the CDR3 gives the full variable domain: DGGITQSPKYLFRKEGQNVTLSCEQNLNHDAMYWYRQDPGQGLRLIYYSQIVNDFQKGDIAEGYSVSREKKESFPLTVTSAQKNPTAFYLCASSISLTSGGFGYNEQFFGPGTRLTVL.

The chain employs TRBV7-8 and TRBJ1-1, with 7 bases identical to TRBD1. V shed 3 bases, J shed 1 base, and the junction held 2 bases outside the gene matches. The CDR3 is 14 residues long. Germline CDR1 and CDR2: SGHVS and FQNEAQ. The CDR3 coding sequence is TGTGCCAGCAGCTTGAGGGGGCAGAACACTGAAGCTTTCTTT. It encodes CASSLRGQNTEAFF.

The chain employs TRBV27 and TRBJ1-1, with TRBD1 matching 8 bases. The CDR3 sequence is 17 residues long. Germline CDR1 reads MNHEY; CDR2 reads SMNVEV (reference sequence). V lost 5 bases, J lost 0 bases, and 11 bases stayed unmatched. The CDR3 nucleotides read TGTGCCAGCAGTCGGCGACAGGGGAACGTGCTGAACACTGAAGCTTTCTTT. It yields the protein CASSRRQGNVLNTEAFF.

J is TRBJ2-3 and V is TRBV5-1; unclear D gene. V was cut by 0 bases and J by 0 bases, with 8 bases left in between. Germline CDR1 is SGHRS and CDR2 is YFSETQ. The CDR3 is 15 residues long. In nucleotides, the CDR3 is TGCGCCAGCAGCTTGGGTACTCTTAGCACAGATACGCAGTATTTT. Its protein is CASSLGTLSTDTQYF.

This rearrangement joins TRBV29-1 to TRBJ1-5; D not certain. Germline assignment: CDR1 SQVTM and CDR2 ANQGSEA. The CDR3 has 16 residues. V was clipped by 4 bases and J by 2 bases, with 18 bases between them. CDR3 sequence reads: CSVAVREVVGNQPQHF. The CDR3 nucleotides read TGCAGCGTTGCGGTAAGGGAGGTGGTGGGCAATCAGCCCCAGCATTTT.

In its sample, this clone was seen a few times. The V call is TRBV10-2, the J call TRBJ2-7, with D maybe TRBD1 (6 bases). The CDR3 consists of 13 residues. The V and J ends lost 6 bases and 2 bases respectively, with 11 bases between them. Germline lookup yields CDR1 WSHSY and CDR2 SAAADI. As DNA, the CDR3 is TGCGCCAGCAGGAACGGACAGACCTACGAGCAGTACTTC. Its protein is CASRNGQTYEQYF.

V gene TRBV5-1 combines with J gene TRBJ1-4, with D maybe TRBD1 (6 bases). Germline V gene data show CDR1 as SGHRS and CDR2 as YFSETQ. The CDR3 covers 15 residues. The V and J ends lost 3 bases and 7 bases respectively, with 16 bases between them. CDR3 protein: CASSWAGGAREKLFF. CDR3 coding DNA: TGCGCCAGCAGCTGGGCGGGGGGGGCGCGTGAAAAACTGTTTTTT.

The rearrangement joins TRBV19 to TRBJ1-5; 7 positions agree with TRBD1. Unmatched junction bases numbered 8, after V lost 6 bases and J lost 3 bases. In germline, CDR1 is LNHDA, CDR2 SQIVND (reference sequence). There are 15 residues in the CDR3. The CDR3 here is CASRTQGSYNQPQHF. CDR3 nucleotides: TGTGCCAGTAGGACACAGGGGTCCTACAATCAGCCCCAGCATTTT.

This clone was seen only a few times. The V and J genes are TRBV10-1 and TRBJ2-3, with D maybe TRBD1 (5 bases). CDR1 is WNHNN and CDR2 is SYGVQD in the germline V gene (reference sequence). The CDR3 contains 12 residues. V was clipped by 5 bases and J by 3 bases, with 6 bases between them. CDR3 residues: CASSPGTDTQYF. In DNA, the CDR3 is TGCGCCAGCAGTCCAGGGACAGATACGCAGTATTTT.

This chain uses TRBV5-1 with TRBJ2-3; 7 positions match TRBD1. The CDR3 is 15 amino acids. In germline, CDR1 is SGHRS, CDR2 YFSETQ. The ends lost 0 bases at V and 3 bases at J; junction bases unmatched: 4. The CDR3 protein is CASSLVGGWTDTQYF. In nucleotides, the CDR3 is TGCGCCAGCAGCTTGGTAGGGGGCTGGACAGATACGCAGTATTTT. The variable domain in full, with the rest retrieved from reference TRBV5-1 and TRBJ2-3, is KAGVTQTPRYLIKTRGQQVTLSCSPISGHRSVSWYQQTPGQGLQFLFEYFSETQRNKGNFPGRFSGRQFSNSRSEMNVSTLELGDSALYLCASSLVGGWTDTQYFGPGTRLTVL.

The CDR3 is CATTGTSGGIRQETQYF. CDR3 bases: TGTGCCACCACCGGGACTAGCGGGGGAATCCGCCAAGAGACCCAGTACTTC. This chain uses TRBV2 with TRBJ2-5, with 14 positions matching TRBD2. The ends lost 10 bases at V and 1 base at J; junction bases unmatched: 11. This CDR3 spans 17 amino acids. Per the germline V gene, CDR1 is SNHLY and CDR2 is FYNNEI.

CDR3 in DNA: TGTGCCATCAGTGACCTCAGGGGTGATCACACTGAAGCTTTCTTT. Amino acid sequence: CAISDLRGDHTEAFF. This chain links TRBV10-3 with TRBJ1-1; D possibly corresponds to TRBD1 (6 bases). The V end lost 3 bases, the J end lost 3 bases, and 14 bases lay between the germline ends. Germline V CDR1 and CDR2: ENHRY, SYGVKD. The CDR3 is 15 residues long.